This TCR beta chain was observed in a study of neurological immune-mediated disorders. Ten or more counts support this clonotype. Its specificity is not known. Overall study findings and caveats: No CDR3 amino acid sequences were shared by expanded clones across subjects, suggesting private repertoires in all groups. TCR clonal expansion peaked in HTLV-1-associated myelopathy patients and was lowest in multiple sclerosis patients.

The unsorted libraries originated from 2 million PBMCs that had been stored at -80 C. 5'RACE employing 10-nucleotide random UMIs yielded the cDNA. TCRdb passed the 5' RACE reads through MiXCR, listing each CDR3 protein once. The sample lists under 90,000 distinct CDR3 sequences; about 9.7% were seen once. The CDR3 has 14 residues. Trimming left V 3 bases short and J 9 bases short, with 13 bases between. Germline V lookup: CDR1 SGHRS, CDR2 YFSETQ. The chain carries TRBV5-1 and TRBJ1-6; D ambiguous. Sequencing used PBMCs. The source of this sequence is a man aged 50 or older in good health. CDR3 sequence (DNA): TGCGCCAGCAGCTCTTGGACGGAAGGTTCACCCCTCCACTTT. This translates into CASSSWTEGSPLHF. Based on the CDR3 plus reference TRBV5-1 and TRBJ1-6, the full variable domain is KAGVTQTPRYLIKTRGQQVTLSCSPISGHRSVSWYQQTPGQGLQFLFEYFSETQRNKGNFPGRFSGRQFSNSRSEMNVSTLELGDSALYLCASSSWTEGSPLHFGNGTRLTVT.